These T cell receptor beta chains were read from a single sample in a study of blood T cell repertoires in COVID-19. This table comes from immunoSEQ multiplex PCR, and its TCRdb copy is limited to in-frame clones, with some not included. The sample records some 170,000 clones, 65% to 80% being singletons. The sequencing sample was made of peripheral blood. These receptor sequences come from a man between 60 and 70 years old with acute or convalescent COVID-19. CDR3s include the opening cysteine and the closing phenylalanine or tryptophan. The D gene is left open where the match is weak. The listing skips clone size in some rows; elsewhere it reads once, few, many or a size class.

d_call: TRBD1
clone_size: once
j_call: TRBJ1-2
v_call: TRBV24-1
cdr3_aa: CATSDSGQRYGYTF
cdr3_nt: TGTGCCACCAGTGATTCGGGACAGCGCTATGGCTACACCTTC

d_call: TRBD1
clone_size: NA
j_call: TRBJ1-2
v_call: TRBV2
cdr3_aa: CASRLTGDFYGYTF
cdr3_nt: TGTGCCAGCAGATTAACAGGGGACTTCTATGGCTACACCTTC

d_call: TRBD1
clone_size: NA
j_call: TRBJ2-7
v_call: TRBV4-1
cdr3_aa: CASSYRDRGAYEQYF
cdr3_nt: TGCGCCAGCAGCTACCGGGACAGGGGCGCCTACGAGCAGTACTTC

d_call: TRBD1
clone_size: NA
j_call: TRBJ2-1
v_call: TRBV3-1/TRBV3-2
cdr3_aa: CASSYGQGANEQFF
cdr3_nt: TGTGCCAGCAGCTATGGACAGGGGGCCAATGAGCAGTTCTTC

d_call: NA
clone_size: NA
j_call: TRBJ1-1
v_call: TRBV6-5
cdr3_aa: CASTYGGTANTEAFF
cdr3_nt: TGTGCCAGCACCTACGGGGGGACTGCGAACACTGAAGCTTTCTTT

d_call: NA
clone_size: NA
j_call: TRBJ1-1
v_call: TRBV30
cdr3_aa: CACAGNTEAFF
cdr3_nt: TGTGCCTGCGCAGGGAACACTGAAGCTTTCTTT

d_call: NA
clone_size: NA
j_call: TRBJ1-1
v_call: TRBV30
cdr3_aa: CAWMNEGGRGFLGAFF
cdr3_nt: TGTGCCTGGATGAATGAAGGGGGTCGGGGCTTCCTTGGAGCTTTCTTT

d_call: NA
clone_size: NA
j_call: TRBJ2-1
v_call: TRBV21-1
cdr3_aa: CASSTAHRAPSYNEQFF
cdr3_nt: TGTGCCAGCAGCACGGCCCACAGGGCCCCCTCCTACAATGAGCAGTTCTTC

d_call: TRBD2
clone_size: NA
j_call: TRBJ2-1
v_call: TRBV5-8
cdr3_aa: CASSLSKLAVYNEQFF
cdr3_nt: TGTGCCAGCAGCCTGAGTAAACTAGCGGTTTACAATGAGCAGTTCTTC

d_call: TRBD1
clone_size: NA
j_call: TRBJ1-2
v_call: TRBV14
cdr3_aa: CASSPRTGGADGYTF
cdr3_nt: TGTGCCAGCAGCCCTCGGACAGGGGGCGCAGATGGCTACACCTTC

d_call: NA
clone_size: NA
j_call: TRBJ2-7
v_call: TRBV10-2
cdr3_aa: CAIMGGASYEQYF
cdr3_nt: TGCGCCATAATGGGGGGGGCGTCCTACGAGCAGTACTTC

d_call: NA
clone_size: NA
j_call: TRBJ1-2
v_call: TRBV5-5
cdr3_aa: CASSKDINYGYTF
cdr3_nt: TGTGCCAGCAGCAAGGACATTAACTATGGCTACACCTTC

d_call: NA
clone_size: NA
j_call: TRBJ1-3
v_call: TRBV4-1
cdr3_aa: CASSREQGINTIYF
cdr3_nt: TGCGCCAGCAGCCGGGAACAGGGAATAAACACCATATATTTT

d_call: TRBD1
clone_size: NA
j_call: TRBJ1-5
v_call: TRBV10-3
cdr3_aa: CAISETGTGDHQPQHF
cdr3_nt: TGTGCCATCAGCGAAACCGGGACAGGGGACCATCAGCCCCAGCATTTT

d_call: TRBD2
clone_size: NA
j_call: TRBJ2-7
v_call: TRBV6-6
cdr3_aa: CASSYSGLAGEQYF
cdr3_nt: TGTGCCAGCAGTTACTCGGGACTAGCGGGCGAGCAGTACTTC

d_call: TRBD2
clone_size: once
j_call: TRBJ2-3
v_call: TRBV24-1
cdr3_aa: CATSDLSSGEGDTQYF
cdr3_nt: TGTGCCACCAGTGATTTGTCTAGCGGGGAGGGAGATACGCAGTATTTT

d_call: NA
clone_size: NA
j_call: TRBJ2-4
v_call: TRBV6-1
cdr3_aa: CASSDTVTKNIQYF
cdr3_nt: TGTGCCAGCAGTGACACGGTTACCAAAAACATTCAGTACTTC

d_call: NA
clone_size: NA
j_call: TRBJ2-1
v_call: TRBV10-1
cdr3_aa: CASSELGEDNEQFF
cdr3_nt: TGCGCCAGCAGTGAGTTGGGGGAGGACAATGAGCAGTTCTTC

d_call: TRBD1
clone_size: NA
j_call: TRBJ2-5
v_call: TRBV7-2
cdr3_aa: CASSRDRQETQYF
cdr3_nt: TGTGCCAGCAGCCGGGACAGACAAGAGACCCAGTACTTC

d_call: TRBD2
clone_size: NA
j_call: TRBJ2-3
v_call: TRBV18
cdr3_aa: CASSPALRRLAGGQADTQYF
cdr3_nt: TGTGCCAGCTCACCCGCCCTCCGGCGACTAGCGGGGGGGCAGGCAGATACGCAGTATTTT

d_call: NA
clone_size: NA
j_call: TRBJ1-3
v_call: TRBV5-1
cdr3_aa: CASSLDAVGNTIYF
cdr3_nt: TGCGCCAGCAGCTTGGATGCAGTAGGAAACACCATATATTTT

d_call: NA
clone_size: NA
j_call: TRBJ2-7
v_call: TRBV4-3
cdr3_aa: CASSQDRGVEQYF
cdr3_nt: TGCGCCAGCAGCCAAGATCGGGGAGTCGAGCAGTACTTC

d_call: NA
clone_size: NA
j_call: TRBJ2-1
v_call: TRBV9
cdr3_aa: CASSIGTSKNEQFF
cdr3_nt: TGTGCCAGCAGCATCGGGACATCGAAGAATGAGCAGTTCTTC

d_call: TRBD2
clone_size: few
j_call: TRBJ2-7
v_call: TRBV2
cdr3_aa: CASREQGLEVYEQYF
cdr3_nt: TGTGCCAGCAGAGAACAGGGACTAGAGGTCTACGAGCAGTACTTC

d_call: TRBD1
clone_size: NA
j_call: TRBJ1-2
v_call: TRBV18
cdr3_aa: CASSPTSTGGTYGYTF
cdr3_nt: TGTGCCAGCTCACCTACCTCGACAGGGGGCACCTATGGCTACACCTTC

d_call: TRBD1
clone_size: NA
j_call: TRBJ2-5
v_call: TRBV2
cdr3_aa: CASTPGQGQQETQYF
cdr3_nt: TGTGCCAGCACCCCGGGACAGGGTCAACAAGAGACCCAGTACTTC

d_call: TRBD1
clone_size: many
j_call: TRBJ1-1
v_call: TRBV5-6
cdr3_aa: CASSLGGQGQSEAFF
cdr3_nt: TGTGCCAGCAGCTTGGGTGGACAGGGGCAAAGTGAAGCTTTCTTT

d_call: TRBD2
clone_size: NA
j_call: TRBJ2-1
v_call: TRBV3-1/TRBV3-2
cdr3_aa: CASSLNGGAYNEQFF
cdr3_nt: TGTGCCAGCAGCCTAAACGGGGGGGCCTACAATGAGCAGTTCTTC

d_call: NA
clone_size: NA
j_call: TRBJ1-3
v_call: TRBV7-9
cdr3_aa: CASSPIGGTGNTIYF
cdr3_nt: TGTGCCAGCAGCCCGATTGGGGGGACTGGAAACACCATATATTTT

d_call: TRBD1
clone_size: NA
j_call: TRBJ2-6
v_call: TRBV24-1
cdr3_aa: CATSEGTASGANVLTF
cdr3_nt: TGTGCCACCAGTGAGGGGACAGCTTCTGGGGCCAACGTCCTGACTTTC

d_call: NA
clone_size: NA
j_call: TRBJ2-1
v_call: TRBV5-1
cdr3_aa: CASSLVTNTNEQFF
cdr3_nt: TGCGCCAGCAGCTTGGTGACTAACACCAATGAGCAGTTCTTC

d_call: NA
clone_size: few
j_call: TRBJ1-1
v_call: TRBV3-1/TRBV3-2
cdr3_aa: CASSPSRGTEAFF
cdr3_nt: TGTGCCAGCAGCCCTTCCAGGGGCACTGAAGCTTTCTTT

d_call: TRBD2
clone_size: NA
j_call: TRBJ2-1
v_call: TRBV7-6
cdr3_aa: CASSTSGGGVYEQFF
cdr3_nt: TGTGCCAGCAGCACTAGCGGGGGGGGTGTCTATGAGCAGTTCTTC

d_call: TRBD2
clone_size: NA
j_call: TRBJ2-7
v_call: TRBV27
cdr3_aa: CASSLVAGVSRYEQYF
cdr3_nt: TGTGCCAGCAGTTTAGTCGCGGGGGTATCCAGGTACGAGCAGTACTTC

d_call: NA
clone_size: NA
j_call: TRBJ1-1
v_call: TRBV10-3
cdr3_aa: CAIRGPEGTEAFF
cdr3_nt: TGTGCCATCAGGGGACCGGAGGGGACTGAAGCTTTCTTT

d_call: NA
clone_size: once
j_call: TRBJ1-3
v_call: TRBV30
cdr3_aa: CAWERGGNSGNTIYF
cdr3_nt: TGTGCCTGGGAGCGAGGAGGGAACTCTGGAAACACCATATATTTT

d_call: TRBD1
clone_size: NA
j_call: TRBJ1-5
v_call: TRBV24-1
cdr3_aa: CATSDRMDRGHQPQHF
cdr3_nt: TGTGCCACCAGTGATAGAATGGACAGGGGGCATCAGCCCCAGCATTTT

d_call: NA
clone_size: many
j_call: TRBJ1-2
v_call: TRBV19
cdr3_aa: CASSLTGWDGYTF
cdr3_nt: TGTGCCAGTAGCCTAACAGGGTGGGATGGCTACACCTTC

d_call: TRBD1
clone_size: once
j_call: TRBJ1-2
v_call: TRBV19
cdr3_aa: CASSRQGGTRGYTF
cdr3_nt: TGTGCCAGTAGCAGACAGGGAGGAACGCGTGGCTACACCTTC

d_call: TRBD1
clone_size: NA
j_call: TRBJ1-6
v_call: TRBV5-4
cdr3_aa: CASSLGQGGDSPLHF
cdr3_nt: TGTGCCAGCAGCTTGGGACAGGGGGGGGATTCACCCCTCCACTTT

d_call: TRBD2
clone_size: NA
j_call: TRBJ2-1
v_call: TRBV2
cdr3_aa: CASSEKGAGGYNEQFF
cdr3_nt: TGTGCCAGCAGTGAAAAAGGAGCGGGGGGCTACAATGAGCAGTTCTTC

d_call: NA
clone_size: NA
j_call: TRBJ2-5
v_call: TRBV24-1
cdr3_aa: CATSGQSQETQYF
cdr3_nt: TGTGCCACCAGTGGACAGTCCCAAGAGACCCAGTACTTC

d_call: NA
clone_size: NA
j_call: TRBJ2-1
v_call: TRBV28
cdr3_aa: CASSTRGSYNEQFF
cdr3_nt: TGTGCCAGCAGTACGCGGGGATCCTACAATGAGCAGTTCTTC

d_call: NA
clone_size: NA
j_call: TRBJ1-2
v_call: TRBV7-8
cdr3_aa: CASSPVQANYGYTF
cdr3_nt: TGTGCCAGCAGCCCGGTCCAGGCTAACTATGGCTACACCTTC

d_call: TRBD1
clone_size: NA
j_call: TRBJ2-5
v_call: TRBV7-2
cdr3_aa: CASSRQGTRETQYF
cdr3_nt: TGTGCCAGCAGCAGACAGGGTACTAGGGAGACCCAGTACTTC

d_call: NA
clone_size: once
j_call: TRBJ2-2
v_call: TRBV25-1
cdr3_aa: CASSESVFANTGELFF
cdr3_nt: TGTGCCAGCAGTGAATCGGTGTTCGCGAACACCGGGGAGCTGTTTTTT

d_call: NA
clone_size: NA
j_call: TRBJ2-3
v_call: TRBV18
cdr3_aa: CASSLGDSDTQYF
cdr3_nt: TGTGCCAGCTCATTGGGGGACTCAGATACGCAGTATTTT

d_call: NA
clone_size: NA
j_call: TRBJ1-1
v_call: TRBV18
cdr3_aa: CASSPPQRIGTEAFF
cdr3_nt: TGTGCCAGCTCACCACCCCAAAGAATCGGCACTGAAGCTTTCTTT

d_call: NA
clone_size: once
j_call: TRBJ1-1
v_call: TRBV12-3/TRBV12-4
cdr3_aa: CASSLAGAEAFF
cdr3_nt: TGTGCCAGCAGTTTAGCAGGGGCTGAAGCTTTCTTT

d_call: NA
clone_size: NA
j_call: TRBJ1-4
v_call: TRBV2
cdr3_aa: CASSSTSTNEKLFF
cdr3_nt: TGTGCCAGCAGTAGTACTTCAACTAATGAAAAACTGTTTTTT

d_call: NA
clone_size: NA
j_call: TRBJ2-3
v_call: TRBV10-2
cdr3_aa: CASSDLSNPTDTQYF
cdr3_nt: TGCGCCAGCAGTGACCTTAGCAACCCCACAGATACGCAGTATTTT

d_call: TRBD1
clone_size: NA
j_call: TRBJ1-5
v_call: TRBV3-1/TRBV3-2
cdr3_aa: CASRRTGSNQPQHF
cdr3_nt: TGTGCCAGCAGACGGACAGGGTCCAATCAGCCCCAGCATTTT

d_call: NA
clone_size: NA
j_call: TRBJ1-1
v_call: TRBV18
cdr3_aa: CASSPPRNTEAFF
cdr3_nt: TGTGCCAGCTCACCACCTAGGAACACTGAAGCTTTCTTT

d_call: TRBD1
clone_size: NA
j_call: TRBJ1-1
v_call: TRBV10-2
cdr3_aa: CASSESTGVNTEAFF
cdr3_nt: TGCGCCAGCAGTGAGTCGACAGGGGTGAACACTGAAGCTTTCTTT

d_call: NA
clone_size: NA
j_call: TRBJ1-2
v_call: TRBV28
cdr3_aa: CASSLSAGDGYTF
cdr3_nt: TGTGCCAGCAGTTTATCGGCAGGTGATGGCTACACCTTC

d_call: TRBD1
clone_size: NA
j_call: TRBJ1-2
v_call: TRBV6-5
cdr3_aa: CASSYSIADRDYTF
cdr3_nt: TGTGCCAGCAGTTACTCGATAGCGGACAGGGACTACACCTTC

d_call: NA
clone_size: NA
j_call: TRBJ1-2
v_call: TRBV2
cdr3_aa: CASSEYSGYGYTF
cdr3_nt: TGTGCCAGCAGTGAGTACAGCGGCTATGGCTACACCTTC

d_call: TRBD2
clone_size: NA
j_call: TRBJ2-7
v_call: TRBV9
cdr3_aa: CASSPSGGFYEQYF
cdr3_nt: TGTGCCAGCAGTCCGAGCGGGGGTTTTTACGAGCAGTACTTC

d_call: TRBD1
clone_size: NA
j_call: TRBJ1-4
v_call: TRBV19
cdr3_aa: CASSSTAGGEKLFF
cdr3_nt: TGTGCCAGTAGTTCTACGGCAGGGGGTGAAAAACTGTTTTTT